Listed below are T cell receptor beta chains from one sample, sequenced in a study of T and B cells in COVID-19 patients. Via MiXCR, TCRdb re-called the multiplex PCR reads, giving one row per CDR3 protein. The repertoire holds about 17,000 distinct CDR3 sequences, 25% to 30% seen once, with approximately 4.6% in the top ten. The specimen sequenced was blood. These receptor sequences come from a human donor who had recovered from COVID-19. The CDR3 runs from the conserved cysteine through the conserved F or W. A D gene is named only where the DNA matches it firmly. For some rows the clone size is stated as once, few or many, or as a class when expanded; others skip it.

d_call clone_size j_call v_call cdr3_nt cdr3_aa
TRBD2 few TRBJ2-3 TRBV6-2/TRBV6-3 TGTGCCAGCAGTTATCTCCGCTCAACTAGCGGGGTCGTTGTCGGGCCTGTGACAGATACGCAGTATTTT CASSYLRSTSGVVVGPVTDTQYF
TRBD2 few TRBJ2-3 TRBV4-3 TGCGCCAGCAGCCAAGAGGTAGCGGGGGCTATCAGCACAGATACGCAGTATTTT CASSQEVAGAISTDTQYF
NA NA TRBJ1-1 TRBV5-4 TGTGCCATTTCGACAAGGGGCATAGAGGCTTTCTTT CAISTRGIEAFF
NA NA TRBJ2-7 TRBV13 TGTGCCAGCAGCCTTACCACCTCCTATTTCGGGGGGCCTGGCGAGCAGTACTTC CASSLTTSYFGGPGEQYF
TRBD2 NA TRBJ2-7 TRBV7-2 TGTGCCAGCAGCCGAGCCGGGACTAGCTCTTACGAGCAGTACTTC CASSRAGTSSYEQYF
NA NA TRBJ2-5 TRBV7-2 TGTGCCAGCAGCTTTCAACAGACCCAGTACTTC CASSFQQTQYF
TRBD1 NA TRBJ1-2 TRBV20-1 TGCAGTGCTCTCAGGGGGGACGGACTCCTCTATGGCTACACCTTC CSALRGDGLLYGYTF
NA few TRBJ1-1 TRBV12-3/TRBV12-4 TGTGCCAGCAAATCGGTAGGGAGTACTGAAGCTTTCTTT CASKSVGSTEAFF
NA many TRBJ1-5 TRBV19 TGTGCCAGTATCGGACGGGGGGAGGCGAAGCCCCAGCATTTT CASIGRGEAKPQHF
NA many TRBJ2-7 TRBV18 TGTGCCAGCTCACCACTTTCCGGGGGCGGCCCCTACGAGCAGTACTTC CASSPLSGGGPYEQYF
TRBD2 NA TRBJ2-3 TRBV6-5 TGTGCCAGCAGTTACTCATGGGGGGGGGCAGATACGCAGTATTTT CASSYSWGGADTQYF
NA NA TRBJ1-4 TRBV30 TGTGCCTGGAGTAGGAACAGTAATGAAAAACTGTTTTTT CAWSRNSNEKLFF
TRBD1 NA TRBJ2-4 TRBV6-5 TGTGCCAGCAGTCGACGGACAGGGGATAACATTCAGTACTTC CASSRRTGDNIQYF
NA medium-sized TRBJ2-7 TRBV6-5 TGTGCCAGCAGTTACCCGGGGTACGAGCAGTACTTC CASSYPGYEQYF
NA NA TRBJ2-5 TRBV20-1 TGCAGTGCTAACTCCGGCGGGGCGAGGGAGACCCAGTACTTC CSANSGGARETQYF
NA NA TRBJ1-3 TRBV5-1 TGCGCCAGCAGCTTGGTGGGGTCCGGAAACACCATATATTTT CASSLVGSGNTIYF
TRBD1 NA TRBJ2-4 TRBV5-6 TGTGCCAGCAGCTGGGACAGGGAAGCCAAAAACATTCAGTACTTC CASSWDREAKNIQYF
NA many TRBJ1-1 TRBV6-1 TGTGCCAGCACGGTCGGACAGAGCATGAACACTGAAGCTTTCTTT CASTVGQSMNTEAFF
TRBD1 many TRBJ2-7 TRBV5-4 TGTGCCAGCAGCTTCGACAGGGCCCCCTACGAGCAGTACTTC CASSFDRAPYEQYF
TRBD2 NA TRBJ2-7 TRBV20-1 TGCAGTGCTAGAGTTGGACTAGCGGGGGACTTAAGCTCCTACGAGCAGTACTTC CSARVGLAGDLSSYEQYF
TRBD2 medium-sized TRBJ2-3 TRBV6-5 TGTGCCAGCAACAGACTAGCGGGAGGGCCCACAGATACGCAGTATTTT CASNRLAGGPTDTQYF
NA many TRBJ2-3 TRBV18 TGTGCCAGCTCACCTAACGGGCCAGATACGCAGTATTTT CASSPNGPDTQYF
TRBD2 many TRBJ2-3 TRBV5-4 TGTGCCAGCAGCCCCGGACTAGACCCCACAGATACGCAGTATTTT CASSPGLDPTDTQYF
TRBD1 NA TRBJ1-2 TRBV10-3 TGTGCCATCAGCCGGGGACAGGGAGAGCGGAACTATGGCTACACCTTC CAISRGQGERNYGYTF
TRBD1 few TRBJ2-1 TRBV5-1 TGCGCCAGCAGCTTGACGACAGGGTTTGGCTCCTACAATGAGCAGTTCTTC CASSLTTGFGSYNEQFF
NA medium-sized TRBJ2-2 TRBV27 TGTGCCAGCAGTCAGAGAGGCGGGGCGAACACCGGGGAGCTGTTTTTT CASSQRGGANTGELFF
NA NA TRBJ2-5 TRBV14 TGTGCCAGCAGCCAAGCCCCACGAGAGACCCAGTACTTC CASSQAPRETQYF
TRBD2 few TRBJ2-5 TRBV7-9 TGTGCCAGCAGCTCCGGTGGGGGGGAAGAGACCCAGTACTTC CASSSGGGEETQYF
TRBD1 NA TRBJ1-1 TRBV19 TGTGCCAGTAGGCCCCAGGGGGCGAAGACTGAAGCTTTCTTT CASRPQGAKTEAFF
NA NA TRBJ2-7 TRBV14 TGTGCCAGCAGCCAAGATTTGGGCCCCGGTTACGAGCAGTACTTC CASSQDLGPGYEQYF
TRBD2 NA TRBJ2-5 TRBV5-4 TGTGCCAGCAGCTTGCCAGGGGGAAGGACTAGCGGGGGGGAGACCCAGTACTTC CASSLPGGRTSGGETQYF
NA NA TRBJ2-7 TRBV19 TGTGCCAGCAGCTCGGGGGACTACGAGCAGTACTTC CASSSGDYEQYF
TRBD1 NA TRBJ1-6 TRBV19 TGTGCCAGTAGCACAACGGGACAGGGGGCATATTTACCCCTCCACTTT CASSTTGQGAYLPLHF
NA medium-sized TRBJ2-1 TRBV11-1 TGTGCCAGCGGAAGCTCCTACAATGAGCAGTTCTTC CASGSSYNEQFF
NA NA TRBJ1-3 TRBV5-6 TGTGCCAGCAGCTTGTACGGGGAGTCTGGAAACACCATATATTTT CASSLYGESGNTIYF
NA NA TRBJ1-4 TRBV18 TGTGCCAGCTCACCACCGAACAGCCTGAATGAAAAACTGTTTTTT CASSPPNSLNEKLFF
NA NA TRBJ2-1 TRBV18 TGTGCCAGCTTACCACAGGCAGAGGGAGCGAGCCCTTACAATGAGCAGTTCTTC CASLPQAEGASPYNEQFF
NA medium-sized TRBJ2-6 TRBV27 TGTGCCAGCAGTTTTCAGGGGATCAGCTCTGGGGCCAACGTCCTGACTTTC CASSFQGISSGANVLTF
TRBD2 NA TRBJ2-3 TRBV28 TGTGCCAGCAGTTCTCCGGGACTAGCGGAAAGCACAGATACGCAGTATTTT CASSSPGLAESTDTQYF
NA many TRBJ1-2 TRBV27 TGTGCCAGCAGATCCCATGTGATAGCTGGCTACACCTTC CASRSHVIAGYTF
NA NA TRBJ2-7 TRBV5-1 TGCGCCAGCAGCTTGTCAGGACACGAGCAGTACTTC CASSLSGHEQYF
NA few TRBJ1-3 TRBV27 TGTGCCAGCAGTCCAACAGCGACCTCTGGAAACACCATATATTTT CASSPTATSGNTIYF
NA few TRBJ1-5 TRBV12-3/TRBV12-4 TGTGCCAGCAACCAGGGGAAGGATCAGCCCCAGCATTTT CASNQGKDQPQHF
TRBD1 medium-sized TRBJ2-7 TRBV6-5 TGTGCCAGCAGCGTGGGACCGGGACAGGGTAACGAGCAGTACTTC CASSVGPGQGNEQYF
NA NA TRBJ2-7 TRBV4-3 TGCGCCAGCAGCCAAGATAGAGGTCGGCGCGAGCAGTACTTC CASSQDRGRREQYF
TRBD2 NA TRBJ2-3 TRBV6-6 TGTGCCAGCAGTGACGGGACTAGCGGGGGGGCCACAGATACGCAGTATTTT CASSDGTSGGATDTQYF
TRBD1 medium-sized TRBJ1-1 TRBV19 TGTGCCAGTAGGTACAGGGGGGACATGAACACTGAAGCTTTCTTT CASRYRGDMNTEAFF
NA NA TRBJ2-5 TRBV5-4 TGTGCCAGCAGCCCGGGATCCCAAGAGACCCAGTACTTC CASSPGSQETQYF
NA many TRBJ2-5 TRBV19 TGTGCCAGTAGTAACCAAGAGACCCAGTACTTC CASSNQETQYF
TRBD1 many TRBJ1-5 TRBV19 TGTGCCAGTAGTATTTGGACAGGGGCCAGCAATCAGCCCCAGCATTTT CASSIWTGASNQPQHF
NA medium-sized TRBJ2-3 TRBV12-3/TRBV12-4 TGTGCCAGCAGTTTAGAGGGCCTGAGTACAGATACGCAGTATTTT CASSLEGLSTDTQYF
TRBD1 medium-sized TRBJ2-3 TRBV19 TGTGCCAGTAGCCTTCAGGCAGGGGGCATAGATACGCAGTATTTT CASSLQAGGIDTQYF
TRBD2 NA TRBJ2-3 TRBV11-2 TGTGCCAGCAGCTGGACTAGCAGCACAGATACGCAGTATTTT CASSWTSSTDTQYF
NA once TRBJ2-7 TRBV20-1 TGCAGTGCTAGCAGGGTCAACGAGCAGTACTTC CSASRVNEQYF